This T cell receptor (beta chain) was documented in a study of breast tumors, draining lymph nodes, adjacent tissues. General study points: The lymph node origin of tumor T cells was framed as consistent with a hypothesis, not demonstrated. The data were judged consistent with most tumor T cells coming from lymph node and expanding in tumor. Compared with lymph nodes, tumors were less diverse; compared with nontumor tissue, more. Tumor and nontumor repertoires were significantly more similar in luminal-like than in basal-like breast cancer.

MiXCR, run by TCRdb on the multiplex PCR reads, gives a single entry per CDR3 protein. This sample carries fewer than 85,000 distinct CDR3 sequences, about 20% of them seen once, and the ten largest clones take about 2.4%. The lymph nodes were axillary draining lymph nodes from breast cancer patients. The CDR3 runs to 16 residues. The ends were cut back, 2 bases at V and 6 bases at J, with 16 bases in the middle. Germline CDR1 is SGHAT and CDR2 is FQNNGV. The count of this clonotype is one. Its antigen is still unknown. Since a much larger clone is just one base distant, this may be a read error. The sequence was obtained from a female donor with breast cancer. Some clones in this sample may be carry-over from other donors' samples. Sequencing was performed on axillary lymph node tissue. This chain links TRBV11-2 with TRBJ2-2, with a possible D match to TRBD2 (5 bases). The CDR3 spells CASSLTERARSGELFF. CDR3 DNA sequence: TGTGCCAGCAGCTTAACCGAGAGGGCGAGGTCCGGGGAGCTGTTTTTT.